This T cell receptor beta chain was captured in a study of T cells after yellow fever vaccination. Study-wide results and caveats: Among primary-vaccination clones, most reappeared after the booster, at 95% to 96% for CD4 and roughly 90% for CD8. Peaking faster, on day 5 versus 15, the secondary response was nonetheless weaker. Few clonotypes appeared in both CD4 and CD8 compartments.

This clonotype was picked up many times. What it binds is unknown. CDR1 is KGHDR and CDR2 is SFDVKD in the germline V gene. CDR3 length equals 14 residues. V was clipped by 5 bases and J by 9 bases; unmatched bases: 9. Template-switching 5'RACE yielded the TCR cDNA; a universal primer site and UMIs were added in the process. TCRdb re-derived calls from the 5' RACE reads in MiXCR, one entry per CDR3 protein. In the table there are roughly 340,000 distinct CDR3 sequences, over 8% of which are singletons. The chain employs TRBV24-1 and TRBJ2-1, with TRBD1 matching over 7 bases. The TCR was taken from a man younger than 35 who received the YFV17D yellow fever vaccine. Sample: PBMCs, taken on the day of the first yellow fever vaccination. CDR3 sequence reads: CATSATDRDSEQFF. As DNA, the CDR3 is TGTGCCACCAGTGCAACCGACAGGGACAGTGAGCAGTTCTTC.